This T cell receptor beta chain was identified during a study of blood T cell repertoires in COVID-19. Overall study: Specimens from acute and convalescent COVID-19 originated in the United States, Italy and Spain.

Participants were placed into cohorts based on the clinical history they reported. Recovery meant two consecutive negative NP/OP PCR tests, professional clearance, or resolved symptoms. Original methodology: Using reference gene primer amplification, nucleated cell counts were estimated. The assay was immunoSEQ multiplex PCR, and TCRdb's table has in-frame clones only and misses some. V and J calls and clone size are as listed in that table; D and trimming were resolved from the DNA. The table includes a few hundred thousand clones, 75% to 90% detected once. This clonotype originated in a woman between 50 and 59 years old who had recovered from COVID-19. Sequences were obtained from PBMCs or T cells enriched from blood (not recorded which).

CDR3 in DNA: TGTGCCAGCAGTTTTAGGACAGGGTACGAGCAGTACTTC. Amino acids: CASSFRTGYEQYF. The rearrangement uses TRBV27 and TRBJ2-7, with 8 bases fitting TRBD1. The CDR3 has 13 amino acids. Germline V lookup: CDR1 MNHEY, CDR2 SMNVEV (reference sequence). Losses at the gene ends were 3 bases for V and 4 bases for J; bases not matched to a gene: 2.